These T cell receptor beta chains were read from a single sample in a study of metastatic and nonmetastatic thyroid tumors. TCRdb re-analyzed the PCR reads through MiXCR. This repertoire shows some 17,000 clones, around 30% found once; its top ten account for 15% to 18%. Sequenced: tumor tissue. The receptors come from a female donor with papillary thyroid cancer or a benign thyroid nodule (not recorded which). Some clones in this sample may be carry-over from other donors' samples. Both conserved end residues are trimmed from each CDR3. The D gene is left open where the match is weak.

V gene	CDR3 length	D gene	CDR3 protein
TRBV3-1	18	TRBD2	ASRGEGLAGGRLAKNIQY
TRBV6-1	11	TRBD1	ASSPQGASGYT
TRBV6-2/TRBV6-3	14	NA	ASSYPDPVERSPLH
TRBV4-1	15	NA	ASSQDWDLRRDTEAF
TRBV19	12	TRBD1	ASSIDRGTYGYT
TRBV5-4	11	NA	ASTRAGNYGYT
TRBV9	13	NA	ASSVAGAPADTQY
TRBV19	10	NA	ASSGRPYGYT
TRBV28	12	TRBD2	ASGRAGPYNEQF
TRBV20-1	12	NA	SARKGGVSTEAF
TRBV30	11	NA	AWSQGRVYGYT
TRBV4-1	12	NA	ASSVGANTGELF
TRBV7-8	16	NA	ASSSQRLAGRTGNTIY
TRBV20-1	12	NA	SAIPGGFPNEQF
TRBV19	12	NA	ASQDPGINQPQH
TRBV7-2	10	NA	ASSFFEYEQY
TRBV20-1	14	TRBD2	SARDSASGRIYEQY
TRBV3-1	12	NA	ASSQGLPHNEQF
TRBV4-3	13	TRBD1	ASSVDRGRGTEAF
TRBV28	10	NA	ASSFGGDGYT
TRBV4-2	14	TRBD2	ASSRTSGRLTDTQY
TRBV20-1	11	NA	SARDRQASGYT
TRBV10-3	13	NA	AIRVGFASTYEQY
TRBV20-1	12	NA	SASRGFGANVLT
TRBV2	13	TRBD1	ASRQDRRTTDTQY
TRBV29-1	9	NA	SAAASTEAF
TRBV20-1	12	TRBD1	SARELQGIGGYT
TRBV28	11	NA	ASSLNPGETQY
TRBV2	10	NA	ASGGHSDGYT
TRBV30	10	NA	AWSVTHTEAF
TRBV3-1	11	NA	AISQGPNSPLH
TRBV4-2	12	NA	ASSQDLGNTEAF
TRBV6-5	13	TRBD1	ASSYGTGISGELF
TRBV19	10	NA	ASSEIMGPQH
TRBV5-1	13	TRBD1	ASSLRQGPNTEAF